This T cell receptor beta chain was sequenced in a study of blood T cells in healthy people across ages. Details on this clonotype: Antigen specificity is unknown.

Primed by a sample-barcoded 5' primer and a J-beta primer mix, a second PCR proceeded for roughly 6 to 12 cycles. TCRdb reprocessed the 5' RACE reads via MiXCR and lists one record per CDR3 protein. The sample consists of 650,000 to 800,000 distinct CDR3 sequences, around 42% of them appearing once. Overall study results and limits: Since the PBMCs were unsorted, naive and antigen-experienced cells could not be conclusively compared.

CDR1 SEHNR and CDR2 FQNEAQ come from the germline V gene (reference sequence). The CDR3 totals 12 residues. The ends were cut back, 3 bases at V and 5 bases at J, with 5 bases in the middle. The rearrangement joins TRBV7-9 to TRBJ2-4; D ambiguous. The specimen was blood. The TCR originated in a man in his 60s in good health. CDR3 nucleotide sequence: TGTGCCAGCAGCTTTACAGAAAACATTCAGTACTTC. Protein sequence: CASSFTENIQYF. The variable domain in full, completed from reference TRBV7-9 and TRBJ2-4, reads DTGVSQNPRHKITKRGQNVTFRCDPISEHNRLYWYRQTLGQGPEFLTYFQNEAQLEKSRLLSDRFSAERPKGSFSTLEIQRTEQGDSAMYLCASSFTENIQYFGAGTRLSVL.